Sequencing of this T cell receptor beta chain was carried out in a study of identifying expanded T cells in peripheral blood. Findings of the study overall: Clone count variance between approximately 2-week samples rose with total template count. Roughly 1.2 clones differed between technical replicates, versus around 15 and 19 over time.

Healthy donors had no documented immune events, such as infections, while sampled. The germline V gene has CDR1 SGHDT and CDR2 YYEEEE. The V end was cut by 6 bases, the J end by 5 bases, with 15 bases between. This CDR3 has 14 amino acids. The data were produced by immunoSEQ multiplex PCR, yet TCRdb's version contains in-frame clones alone and is incomplete. The data hold some 75,000 clones, with approximately 87% observed a single time. In the case of this clone: Its target is unknown.

The J gene is TRBJ2-1, the V gene TRBV5-6; D may be TRBD2 (7 bases). The sequenced sample was blood. The receptor was isolated from a person aged 18-70 years in good health. The CDR3 reads CASITSGTNNEQFF. In DNA, the CDR3 is TGTGCCAGCATCACAAGCGGGACAAACAATGAGCAGTTCTTC.